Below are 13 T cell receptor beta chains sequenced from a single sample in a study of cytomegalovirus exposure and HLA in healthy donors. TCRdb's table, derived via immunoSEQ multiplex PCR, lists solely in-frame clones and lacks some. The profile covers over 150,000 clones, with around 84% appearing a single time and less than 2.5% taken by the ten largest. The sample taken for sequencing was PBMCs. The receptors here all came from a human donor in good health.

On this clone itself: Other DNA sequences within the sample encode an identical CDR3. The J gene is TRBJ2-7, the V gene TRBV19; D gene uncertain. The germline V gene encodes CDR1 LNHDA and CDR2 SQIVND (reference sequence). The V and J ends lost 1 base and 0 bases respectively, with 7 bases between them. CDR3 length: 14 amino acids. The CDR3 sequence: CASSIAGNSYEQYF. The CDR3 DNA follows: TGTGCCAGTAGTATAGCGGGTAACTCCTACGAGCAGTACTTC. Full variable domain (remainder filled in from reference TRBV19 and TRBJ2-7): DGGITQSPKYLFRKEGQNVTLSCEQNLNHDAMYWYRQDPGQGLRLIYYSQIVNDFQKGDIAEGYSVSREKKESFPLTVTSAQKNPTAFYLCASSIAGNSYEQYFGPGTRLTVT.

This chain's CDR3 is CASSSRQGASQPQHF. The DNA for the CDR3 is TGTGCCAGCAGCTCCCGGCAGGGGGCATCGCAGCCCCAGCATTTT. The chain employs TRBV6-1 and TRBJ1-5, with 8 bases fitting TRBD1. Germline CDR1 is MNHNS and CDR2 is SASEGT. CDR3 length equals 15 residues. Germline trimming cut 6 bases from V and 7 bases from J; bases unmatched to any gene: 11.

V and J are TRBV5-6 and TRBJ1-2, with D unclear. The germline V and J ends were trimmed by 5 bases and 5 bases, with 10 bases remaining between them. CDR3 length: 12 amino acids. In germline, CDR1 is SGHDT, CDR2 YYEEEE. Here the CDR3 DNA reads TGTGCCAGCAGTTCTACGGGGTATGGCTACACCTTC. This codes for CASSSTGYGYTF.

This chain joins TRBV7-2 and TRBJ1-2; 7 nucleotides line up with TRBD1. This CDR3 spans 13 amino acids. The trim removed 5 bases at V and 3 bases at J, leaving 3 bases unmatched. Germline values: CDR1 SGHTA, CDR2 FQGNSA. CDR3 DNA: TGTGCCAGCAGCAGGGACAGTTACTATGGCTACACCTTC. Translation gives CASSRDSYYGYTF.

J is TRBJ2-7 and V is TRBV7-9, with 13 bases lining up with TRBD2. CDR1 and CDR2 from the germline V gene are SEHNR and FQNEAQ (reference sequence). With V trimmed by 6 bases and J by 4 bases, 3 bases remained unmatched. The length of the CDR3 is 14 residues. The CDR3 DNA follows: TGTGCCAGCAGTACGACTAGCGGGGGGTACGAGCAGTACTTC. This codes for CASSTTSGGYEQYF.

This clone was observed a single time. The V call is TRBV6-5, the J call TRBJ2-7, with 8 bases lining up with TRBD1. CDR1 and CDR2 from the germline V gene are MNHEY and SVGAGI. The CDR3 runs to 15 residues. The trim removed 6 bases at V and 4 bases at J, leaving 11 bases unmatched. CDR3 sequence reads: CASSYTTGEQYEQYF. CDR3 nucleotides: TGTGCCAGCAGCTACACGACAGGGGAACAATACGAGCAGTACTTC.

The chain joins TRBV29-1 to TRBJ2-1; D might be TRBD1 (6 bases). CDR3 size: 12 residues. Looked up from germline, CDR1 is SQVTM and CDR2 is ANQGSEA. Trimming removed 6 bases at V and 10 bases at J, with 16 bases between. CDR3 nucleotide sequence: TGCAGCGTCGCAGGACAGCTTCGGGAGCAGTTCTTC. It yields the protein CSVAGQLREQFF.

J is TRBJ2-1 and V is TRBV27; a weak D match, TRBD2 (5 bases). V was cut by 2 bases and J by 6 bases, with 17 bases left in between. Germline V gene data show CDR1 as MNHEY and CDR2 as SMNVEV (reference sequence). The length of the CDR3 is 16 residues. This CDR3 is CASSLGGRPPGNEQFF. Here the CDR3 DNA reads TGTGCCAGCAGTTTAGGAGGCAGACCTCCGGGCAATGAGCAGTTCTTC.

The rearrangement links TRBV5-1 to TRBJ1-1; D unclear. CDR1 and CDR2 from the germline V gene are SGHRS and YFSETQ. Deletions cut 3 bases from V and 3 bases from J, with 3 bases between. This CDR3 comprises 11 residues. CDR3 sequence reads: CASSSDTEAFF. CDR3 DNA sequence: TGCGCCAGCAGCTCAGACACTGAAGCTTTCTTT.

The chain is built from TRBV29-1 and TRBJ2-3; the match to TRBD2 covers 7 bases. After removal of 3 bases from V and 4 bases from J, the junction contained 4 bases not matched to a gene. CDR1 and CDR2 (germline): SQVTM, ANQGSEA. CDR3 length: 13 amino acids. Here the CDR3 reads CSVDREDADTQYF. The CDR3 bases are TGCAGCGTTGATCGGGAGGATGCAGATACGCAGTATTTT.

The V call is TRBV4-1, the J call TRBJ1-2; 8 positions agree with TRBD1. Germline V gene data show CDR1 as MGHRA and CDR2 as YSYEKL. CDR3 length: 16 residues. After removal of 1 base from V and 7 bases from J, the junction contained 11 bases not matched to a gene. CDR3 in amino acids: CASSQGGRTGTRGYTF. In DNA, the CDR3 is TGCGCCAGCAGCCAAGGGGGACGGACAGGGACCCGTGGCTACACCTTC.

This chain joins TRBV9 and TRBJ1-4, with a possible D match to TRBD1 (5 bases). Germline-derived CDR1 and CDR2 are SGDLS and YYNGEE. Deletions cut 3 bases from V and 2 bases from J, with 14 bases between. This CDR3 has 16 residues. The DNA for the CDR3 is TGTGCCAGCAGCGGAACAGGATCTCCCACTAATGAAAAACTGTTTTTT. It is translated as CASSGTGSPTNEKLFF.

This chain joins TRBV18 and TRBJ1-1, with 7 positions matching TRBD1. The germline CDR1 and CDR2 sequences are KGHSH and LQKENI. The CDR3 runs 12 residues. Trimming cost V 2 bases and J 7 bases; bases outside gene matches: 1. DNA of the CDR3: TGTGCCAGCTCACCATACAGGGGTGAAGCTTTCTTT. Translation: CASSPYRGEAFF.